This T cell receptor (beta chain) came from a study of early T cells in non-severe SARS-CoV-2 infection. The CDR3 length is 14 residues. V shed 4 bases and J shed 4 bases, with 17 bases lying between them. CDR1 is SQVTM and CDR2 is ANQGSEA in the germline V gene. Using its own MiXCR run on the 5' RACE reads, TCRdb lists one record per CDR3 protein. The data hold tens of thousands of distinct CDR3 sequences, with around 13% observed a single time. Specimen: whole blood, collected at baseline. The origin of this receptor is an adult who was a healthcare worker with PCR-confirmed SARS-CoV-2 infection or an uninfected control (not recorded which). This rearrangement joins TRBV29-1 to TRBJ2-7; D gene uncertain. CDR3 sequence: CSVVAPDQQYEQYF. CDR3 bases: TGCAGCGTTGTGGCTCCCGACCAACAATACGAGCAGTACTTC.